The T cell receptor beta chain described here comes from a study of blood T cell repertoires in COVID-19. Overall study: Acute and convalescent COVID-19 samples came from the United States, Italy and Spain. The analysed material was cDNA or gDNA that came from T cells, B-cell-depleted T cells, or PBMCs.

This CDR3 spans 12 amino acids. CDR1 and CDR2 (germline): SGHTA, FQGNSA. V dropped 1 base and J dropped 5 bases, with 5 bases sitting between them. Per the authors' pipeline: Estimation of nucleated cell counts relied on the amplification of reference gene primers. The data were produced by immunoSEQ multiplex PCR, yet TCRdb's version contains in-frame clones alone and is incomplete. V and J calls and clone size are given by that table; D and trimming were obtained from the DNA. This sample carries around 140,000 clones, 84% of them seen once, and the ten largest clones take about 9.4%. Sample: peripheral blood. The sequence was obtained from a man aged 60-69 years with active or convalescent COVID-19. This rearrangement joins TRBV7-2 to TRBJ1-2, with D perhaps matching TRBD1 (5 bases). In DNA form, the CDR3 reads TGTGCCAGCAGCTTAGAGGGGTATGGCTACACCTTC. Protein: CASSLEGYGYTF.